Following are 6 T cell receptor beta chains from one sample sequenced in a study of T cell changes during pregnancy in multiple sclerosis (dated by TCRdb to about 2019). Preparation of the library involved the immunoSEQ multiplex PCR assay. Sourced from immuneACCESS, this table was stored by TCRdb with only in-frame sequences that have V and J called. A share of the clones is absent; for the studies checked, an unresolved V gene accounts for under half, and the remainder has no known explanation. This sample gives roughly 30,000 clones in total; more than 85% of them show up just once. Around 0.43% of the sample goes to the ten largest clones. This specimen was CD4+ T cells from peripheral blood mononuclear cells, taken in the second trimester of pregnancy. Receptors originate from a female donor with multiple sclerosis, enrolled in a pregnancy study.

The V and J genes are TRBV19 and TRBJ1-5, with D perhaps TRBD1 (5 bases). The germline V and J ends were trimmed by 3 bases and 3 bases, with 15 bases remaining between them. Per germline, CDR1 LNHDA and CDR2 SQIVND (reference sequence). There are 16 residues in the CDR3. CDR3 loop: CASSIQGSFLNQPQHF. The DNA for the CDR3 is TGTGCCAGTAGTATCCAGGGAAGTTTTCTCAATCAGCCCCAGCATTTT.

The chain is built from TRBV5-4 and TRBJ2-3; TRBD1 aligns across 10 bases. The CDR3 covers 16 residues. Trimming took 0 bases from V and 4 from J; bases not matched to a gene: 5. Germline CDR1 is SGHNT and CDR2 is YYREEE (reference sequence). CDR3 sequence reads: CASSLAAGQGSDTQYF. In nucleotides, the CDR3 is TGTGCCAGCAGCTTGGCCGCGGGACAGGGGTCAGATACGCAGTATTTT.

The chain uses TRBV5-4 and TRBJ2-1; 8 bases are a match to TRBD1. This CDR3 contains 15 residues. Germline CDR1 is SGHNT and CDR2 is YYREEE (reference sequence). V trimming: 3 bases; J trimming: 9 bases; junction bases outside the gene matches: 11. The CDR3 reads CASSSGGGRGREQFF. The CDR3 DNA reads TGTGCCAGCAGCTCTGGAGGGGGCAGGGGGCGTGAGCAGTTCTTC. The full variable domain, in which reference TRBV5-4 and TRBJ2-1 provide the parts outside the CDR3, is ETGVTQSPTHLIKTRGQQVTLRCSSQSGHNTVSWYQQALGQGPQFIFQYYREEENGRGNFPPRFSGLQFPNYSSELNVNALELDDSALYLCASSSGGGRGREQFFGPGTRLTVL.

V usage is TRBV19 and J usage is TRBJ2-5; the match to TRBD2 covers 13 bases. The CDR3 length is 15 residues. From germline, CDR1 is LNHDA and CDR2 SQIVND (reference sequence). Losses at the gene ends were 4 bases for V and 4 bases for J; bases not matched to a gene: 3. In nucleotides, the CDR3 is TGTGCCAGTAGTAAACTAGCGGGAGGGGGAGAGACCCAGTACTTC. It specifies CASSKLAGGGETQYF.

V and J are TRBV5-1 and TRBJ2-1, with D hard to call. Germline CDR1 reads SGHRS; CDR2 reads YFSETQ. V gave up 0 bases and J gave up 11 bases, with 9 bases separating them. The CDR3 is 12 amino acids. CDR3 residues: CASSLVGKKQFF. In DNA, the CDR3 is TGCGCCAGCAGCTTGGTGGGCAAAAAGCAGTTCTTC.

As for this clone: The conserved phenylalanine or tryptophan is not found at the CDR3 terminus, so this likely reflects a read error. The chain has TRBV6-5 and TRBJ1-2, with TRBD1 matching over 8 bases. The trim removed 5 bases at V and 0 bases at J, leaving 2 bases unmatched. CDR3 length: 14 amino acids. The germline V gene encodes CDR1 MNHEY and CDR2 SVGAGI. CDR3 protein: CASSRDRSNYGYTS. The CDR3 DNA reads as TGTGCCAGCAGTCGGGACAGGTCTAACTATGGCTACACCTCC.